The rows below give T cell receptor beta chains drawn from one sample of a study of response to subunit inactivated influenza vaccine. TCRdb ran MiXCR on the RT-PCR reads and lists one entry per CDR3 protein. The profile shows about 620,000 distinct CDR3 sequences, approximately 11% of them singletons. These data also formed part of another study, on T cells expressing NK-cell markers.

Sequenced material: PBMCs from blood, taken on the day of vaccination. All receptors derive from a man aged 50 to 59 who received an inactivated influenza vaccine. Each CDR3 is given with its conserved first and last residue.

CDR3 protein: CSVDSSGQNYGYTF
V gene: TRBV29-1
J gene: TRBJ1-2

CDR3 protein: CSARYRDGNQPQHF
V gene: TRBV20-1
J gene: TRBJ1-5

CDR3 protein: CASTRSRDSYEQYF
V gene: TRBV27
J gene: TRBJ2-7

CDR3 protein: CAGKGSWTGNEQFF
V gene: TRBV6-1
J gene: TRBJ2-1

CDR3 protein: CASSLALTFADGSTDTQYF
V gene: TRBV5-4
J gene: TRBJ2-3

CDR3 protein: CATSRAAGVETQYF
V gene: TRBV15
J gene: TRBJ2-5

CDR3 protein: CATSDLPGTDRYQETQYF
V gene: TRBV24-1
J gene: TRBJ2-5

CDR3 protein: CASILGGANTEAFF
V gene: TRBV5-1
J gene: TRBJ1-1

CDR3 protein: CASSLGPPETQYF
V gene: TRBV12-3/TRBV12-4
J gene: TRBJ2-5

CDR3 protein: CASSQTGGRGEQYF
V gene: TRBV5-1
J gene: TRBJ2-7

CDR3 protein: CSVTGRYQETQYF
V gene: TRBV29-1
J gene: TRBJ2-5

CDR3 protein: CASRLGGVNTEAFF
V gene: TRBV27
J gene: TRBJ1-1

CDR3 protein: CASSLDRLAKNIQYF
V gene: TRBV7-2
J gene: TRBJ2-4

CDR3 protein: CASSYFRPNSNQPQHF
V gene: TRBV6-2/TRBV6-3
J gene: TRBJ1-5

CDR3 protein: CASSSFILWTAKPPGYTF
V gene: TRBV6-2/TRBV6-3
J gene: TRBJ1-2

CDR3 protein: CASSYRGERGTGELFF
V gene: TRBV2
J gene: TRBJ2-2

CDR3 protein: CASSHGRGGGDTQYF
V gene: TRBV6-1
J gene: TRBJ2-3

CDR3 protein: CSVEDRGTQETQYF
V gene: TRBV29-1
J gene: TRBJ2-5

CDR3 protein: CASSAGQGDTQYF
V gene: TRBV6-4
J gene: TRBJ2-3

CDR3 protein: CASSFVVHSYNEQFF
V gene: TRBV28
J gene: TRBJ2-1

CDR3 protein: CASSFGIHEQYF
V gene: TRBV11-2
J gene: TRBJ2-7

CDR3 protein: CASTKGGSASGRAHEQFF
V gene: TRBV28
J gene: TRBJ2-1

CDR3 protein: CSARGDRGTYEQYF
V gene: TRBV20-1
J gene: TRBJ2-7

CDR3 protein: CASSPPSDRGRKGYTF
V gene: TRBV18
J gene: TRBJ1-2

CDR3 protein: CASSQTTEKIWTYEQYF
V gene: TRBV5-8
J gene: TRBJ2-7

CDR3 protein: CAISVASGRAGPTDTQYF
V gene: TRBV10-3
J gene: TRBJ2-3

CDR3 protein: CASSSRQGKETQYF
V gene: TRBV6-5
J gene: TRBJ2-5

CDR3 protein: CSARDSPNEQFF
V gene: TRBV20-1
J gene: TRBJ2-1

CDR3 protein: CASSFAAGQSSYEQYF
V gene: TRBV11-2
J gene: TRBJ2-7

CDR3 protein: CASSSAGTSTDTQYF
V gene: TRBV4-2
J gene: TRBJ2-3

CDR3 protein: CSARDSSEGEQYF
V gene: TRBV20-1
J gene: TRBJ2-7

CDR3 protein: CASSTGLAQNTGELFF
V gene: TRBV9
J gene: TRBJ2-2

CDR3 protein: CASSWGTRAYEQYF
V gene: TRBV5-6
J gene: TRBJ2-7

CDR3 protein: CASSEAPGQINYGYTF
V gene: TRBV2
J gene: TRBJ1-2

CDR3 protein: CASRGGGRLETQYF
V gene: TRBV7-9
J gene: TRBJ2-5

CDR3 protein: CASRGGGTNTGELFF
V gene: TRBV6-1
J gene: TRBJ2-2

CDR3 protein: CSASPPPATSAFTDTQYF
V gene: TRBV20-1
J gene: TRBJ2-3

CDR3 protein: CASSSSQGAWDEQFF
V gene: TRBV19
J gene: TRBJ2-1

CDR3 protein: CASSASGSSADTQYF
V gene: TRBV9
J gene: TRBJ2-3

CDR3 protein: CASSLWREGPEQYF
V gene: TRBV12-3/TRBV12-4
J gene: TRBJ2-7

CDR3 protein: CSANRRRLADNEQFF
V gene: TRBV20-1
J gene: TRBJ2-1

CDR3 protein: CASSFLREYTGELFF
V gene: TRBV11-2
J gene: TRBJ2-2

CDR3 protein: CASSLPGGRYEQFF
V gene: TRBV7-9
J gene: TRBJ2-1